A selection of T cell receptor beta chains follows, all from one sample in a study of Graves' ophthalmopathy and Graves' hyperthyroidism. One entry per CDR3 protein results from TCRdb running MiXCR on the multiplex PCR reads. The profile shows about 390,000 distinct CDR3 sequences, approximately 17% of them singletons. Source material: peripheral blood. All receptors derive from an adult woman with stable Graves' hyperthyroidism. The CDR3 runs from the conserved cysteine through the conserved F or W. The D gene is left open where the match is weak. Not every row has a clone size; where given, it reads once, few, many or a size class.

>TRBV7-2|NA|TRBJ1-1|many
TGTGCCAGCAGCTCTAACAGGGTATCGGGGACTGAAGCTTTCTTT
CASSSNRVSGTEAFF
>TRBV28|NA|TRBJ2-7|NA
TGTGCCAGCAGCGTGGGTGGGTCTCGAATGAAGCAGTACTTC
CASSVGGSRMKQYF
>TRBV29-1|NA|TRBJ2-7|few
TGCAGCGCTGGGGCTGAGGCCCTCGAGCAGTACTTC
CSAGAEALEQYF
>TRBV20-1|NA|TRBJ2-7|few
TGCAGTGCTAGATTCAGGGGGGGAGCCTACGAGCAGTACTTC
CSARFRGGAYEQYF
>TRBV6-2/TRBV6-3|NA|TRBJ1-1|many
TGTGCCAGCAGTTACATATCTAACATGAACACTGAAGCTTTCTTT
CASSYISNMNTEAFF
>TRBV6-1|NA|TRBJ2-7|NA
TGTGCCAGCAGTGAACTGGCAGGGATTTCCCACGAGCAGTACTTC
CASSELAGISHEQYF
>TRBV12-5|TRBD2|TRBJ2-5|many
TGTGCTAGTGGTTTGGGGAGCGGGAGACAAGAGACCCAGTACTTC
CASGLGSGRQETQYF
>TRBV28|TRBD1|TRBJ1-1|many
TGTGCCAGCAGTTTGAGGGGGCGCCGTCCCGAAGCTTTCTTT
CASSLRGRRPEAFF
>TRBV2|NA|TRBJ1-1|NA
TGTGCCAGCAGGGGACAAAGGGCTGAAGCTTTCTTT
CASRGQRAEAFF
>TRBV11-2|NA|TRBJ2-7|few
TGTGCCAGCAGCTTAGCCACCGGGACTCCTAACTTC
CASSLATGTPNF
>TRBV29-1|NA|TRBJ1-2|many
TGCAGCGTTGAATCGGGGGCGGGCTATGGCTACACCTTC
CSVESGAGYGYTF
>TRBV25-1|TRBD1|TRBJ1-1|many
TGTGCCAGCAGTGAACCCCCTTTGGGGGACAGGGTCTCTGAAGCTTTCTTT
CASSEPPLGDRVSEAFF
>TRBV5-4|NA|TRBJ2-2|many
TGTGCCAGCAGCTTGGAGGGGCAGGGTATCCCCGGGGAGCTGTTTTTT
CASSLEGQGIPGELFF